The rows below give T cell receptor beta chains drawn from one sample of a study of T cell responses to AZD1222 COVID-19 vaccine. TCRdb keeps only in-frame clones here, not all; method: immunoSEQ multiplex PCR. Of about 87,000 clones listed, around 87% are singletons. The starting material was peripheral blood, obtained on day 0 of AZD1222 vaccination. The receptors were sampled from an adult in good health. Both conserved end residues are part of each CDR3. D genes are given only for firm matches. Size tells how often a clone was seen (once, few, many) or the class of an expanded clone, and some rows leave it out.

CDR3 protein: CASSLVVGGEQGEQFF; CDR3 DNA: TGCGCCAGCAGCTTGGTTGTGGGAGGGGAACAGGGTGAGCAGTTCTTC; clone size: many; D gene: .; J gene: TRBJ2-1; V gene: TRBV5-1
CDR3 protein: CASSVSGRAVVEQFF; CDR3 DNA: TGTGCCAGCAGTGTTAGCGGGAGGGCCGTGGTTGAGCAGTTCTTC; clone size: .; D gene: TRBD2; J gene: TRBJ2-1; V gene: TRBV2
CDR3 protein: CASTKRTGYNEQFF; CDR3 DNA: TGTGCCAGTACCAAAAGGACAGGTTACAATGAGCAGTTCTTC; clone size: .; D gene: TRBD1; J gene: TRBJ2-1; V gene: TRBV19
CDR3 protein: CAWSTPDRSYEQYF; CDR3 DNA: TGTGCCTGGAGTACCCCGGACAGGTCCTACGAGCAGTACTTC; clone size: .; D gene: TRBD1; J gene: TRBJ2-7; V gene: TRBV30
CDR3 protein: CASSSGTGAYGYTF; CDR3 DNA: TGTGCCAGCAGCTCCGGGACAGGGGCTTATGGCTACACCTTC; clone size: .; D gene: TRBD1; J gene: TRBJ1-2; V gene: TRBV28
CDR3 protein: CASSPPSAEETQYF; CDR3 DNA: TGTGCCAGCTCACCACCGTCCGCAGAAGAGACCCAGTACTTC; clone size: .; D gene: .; J gene: TRBJ2-5; V gene: TRBV18
CDR3 protein: CSVKPGYEQYF; CDR3 DNA: TGCAGCGTTAAGCCAGGGTACGAGCAGTACTTC; clone size: .; D gene: .; J gene: TRBJ2-7; V gene: TRBV29-1
CDR3 protein: CASSSGTTNEKLFF; CDR3 DNA: TGTGCCAGCAGTTCAGGGACAACTAATGAAAAACTGTTTTTT; clone size: .; D gene: .; J gene: TRBJ1-4; V gene: TRBV28
CDR3 protein: CASSSTGMAYGYTF; CDR3 DNA: TGCGCCAGCAGCTCGACAGGGATGGCCTATGGCTACACCTTC; clone size: .; D gene: TRBD1; J gene: TRBJ1-2; V gene: TRBV5-1
CDR3 protein: CASSYSSSGATGELFF; CDR3 DNA: TGTGCCAGCAGTTACTCGTCTAGCGGGGCCACCGGGGAGCTGTTTTTT; clone size: .; D gene: TRBD2; J gene: TRBJ2-2; V gene: TRBV6-5
CDR3 protein: CASSLLGYTIYF; CDR3 DNA: TGTGCCAGCAGTTTACTCGGATACACCATATATTTT; clone size: .; D gene: .; J gene: TRBJ1-3; V gene: TRBV28
CDR3 protein: CASTIGATNEKLFF; CDR3 DNA: TGTGCCAGTACTATCGGGGCAACTAATGAAAAACTGTTTTTT; clone size: few; D gene: .; J gene: TRBJ1-4; V gene: TRBV28
CDR3 protein: CASSMRDPGEQYF; CDR3 DNA: TGTGCCAGTAGTATGAGGGATCCGGGGGAGCAGTACTTC; clone size: .; D gene: .; J gene: TRBJ2-7; V gene: TRBV19
CDR3 protein: CASSIQGAFSGANVLTF; CDR3 DNA: TGTGCCAGTAGTATACAGGGGGCGTTCTCTGGGGCCAACGTCCTGACTTTC; clone size: .; D gene: TRBD1; J gene: TRBJ2-6; V gene: TRBV19
CDR3 protein: CASRDSLYNSPLHF; CDR3 DNA: TGTGCCAGCAGGGATAGTTTATATAATTCACCCCTCCACTTT; clone size: .; D gene: .; J gene: TRBJ1-6; V gene: TRBV27
CDR3 protein: CASSLRTGLDTEAFF; CDR3 DNA: TGTGCCAGCTCACTACGTACAGGGCTCGACACTGAAGCTTTCTTT; clone size: .; D gene: .; J gene: TRBJ1-1; V gene: TRBV18
CDR3 protein: CATSEGQGNYNQPQHF; CDR3 DNA: TGTGCCACCAGTGAGGGACAGGGGAATTACAATCAGCCCCAGCATTTT; clone size: once; D gene: TRBD1; J gene: TRBJ1-5; V gene: TRBV24-1
CDR3 protein: CASSEGRTGSEKLFF; CDR3 DNA: TGTGCCAGCAGTGAAGGCCGGACAGGGAGTGAAAAACTGTTTTTT; clone size: .; D gene: TRBD1; J gene: TRBJ1-4; V gene: TRBV6-1
CDR3 protein: CASSPGERAQHF; CDR3 DNA: TGTGCCAGTAGCCCCGGTGAGAGGGCCCAGCATTTT; clone size: .; D gene: .; J gene: TRBJ1-5; V gene: TRBV19
CDR3 protein: CASSFGSGGNQPQHF; CDR3 DNA: TGTGCCAGCAGTTTTGGGTCAGGGGGGAATCAGCCCCAGCATTTT; clone size: .; D gene: TRBD1; J gene: TRBJ1-5; V gene: TRBV27
CDR3 protein: CASSQTGEGEQYF; CDR3 DNA: TGTGCCAGCAGCCAGACAGGGGAGGGCGAGCAGTACTTC; clone size: .; D gene: .; J gene: TRBJ2-7; V gene: TRBV7-9
CDR3 protein: CASSLGGPGTDTQYF; CDR3 DNA: TGTGCCAGCAGCTTGGGGGGGCCGGGCACAGATACGCAGTATTTT; clone size: .; D gene: .; J gene: TRBJ2-3; V gene: TRBV5-5
CDR3 protein: CATSSGQGEQEKLFF; CDR3 DNA: TGTGCCACCAGCAGCGGACAGGGGGAGCAGGAAAAACTGTTTTTT; clone size: .; D gene: TRBD1; J gene: TRBJ1-4; V gene: TRBV15
CDR3 protein: CASSPGQGGGNYGYTF; CDR3 DNA: TGCGCCAGCAGCCCGGGACAGGGTGGCGGTAACTATGGCTACACCTTC; clone size: .; D gene: TRBD1; J gene: TRBJ1-2; V gene: TRBV4-1
CDR3 protein: CASSQGILAVETQYF; CDR3 DNA: TGCGCCAGCAGCCAAGGAATACTAGCGGTAGAGACCCAGTACTTC; clone size: .; D gene: TRBD2; J gene: TRBJ2-5; V gene: TRBV4-1
CDR3 protein: CASSLGTSGAFYEQYF; CDR3 DNA: TGTGCCAGCAGTTTAGGGACTAGCGGGGCGTTCTACGAGCAGTACTTC; clone size: .; D gene: TRBD2; J gene: TRBJ2-7; V gene: TRBV28
CDR3 protein: CASSDDSTGGLNTEAFF; CDR3 DNA: TGCGCCAGCAGTGATGATTCGACAGGGGGCCTGAACACTGAAGCTTTCTTT; clone size: .; D gene: TRBD1; J gene: TRBJ1-1; V gene: TRBV10-1
CDR3 protein: CASSDRFSNQPQHF; CDR3 DNA: TGTGCCAGCAGTGACCGGTTCAGCAATCAGCCCCAGCATTTT; clone size: .; D gene: .; J gene: TRBJ1-5; V gene: TRBV6-1
CDR3 protein: CASSAETGANSPLHF; CDR3 DNA: TGTGCCAGCAGCGCGGAGACAGGGGCGAATTCACCCCTCCACTTT; clone size: .; D gene: TRBD1; J gene: TRBJ1-6; V gene: TRBV4-2
CDR3 protein: CASSQQLAGGPHYNEQFF; CDR3 DNA: TGTGCCAGCAGCCAACAGCTAGCGGGAGGCCCGCACTACAATGAGCAGTTCTTC; clone size: .; D gene: TRBD2; J gene: TRBJ2-1; V gene: TRBV3-1/TRBV3-2
CDR3 protein: CAGGGRNTEAFF; CDR3 DNA: TGTGCCGGGGGGGGGAGGAACACTGAAGCTTTCTTT; clone size: .; D gene: .; J gene: TRBJ1-1; V gene: TRBV30
CDR3 protein: CSALRYAEAFF; CDR3 DNA: TGCAGTGCGTTGAGGTACGCTGAAGCTTTCTTT; clone size: .; D gene: .; J gene: TRBJ1-1; V gene: TRBV20-1
CDR3 protein: CASSLWVGVMNTEAFF; CDR3 DNA: TGTGCCAGCAGTTTATGGGTTGGAGTCATGAACACTGAAGCTTTCTTT; clone size: .; D gene: .; J gene: TRBJ1-1; V gene: TRBV27
CDR3 protein: CASSQPLNTEAFF; CDR3 DNA: TGTGCCAGCAGCCAGCCATTGAACACTGAAGCTTTCTTT; clone size: .; D gene: .; J gene: TRBJ1-1; V gene: TRBV6-2/TRBV6-3
CDR3 protein: CASSPGVRGSTFF; CDR3 DNA: TGTGCCAGTAGTCCCGGGGTTCGGGGGAGTACGTTCTTC; clone size: .; D gene: .; J gene: TRBJ1-2; V gene: TRBV19
CDR3 protein: CASSLIQGAGEQFF; CDR3 DNA: TGTGCCAGCAGCTTAATACAGGGGGCTGGAGAGCAGTTCTTC; clone size: .; D gene: TRBD1; J gene: TRBJ2-1; V gene: TRBV7-3
CDR3 protein: CASSLGTGGFYEQYF; CDR3 DNA: TGTGCCAGCAGCTTGGGGACAGGGGGCTTCTACGAGCAGTACTTC; clone size: .; D gene: TRBD1; J gene: TRBJ2-7; V gene: TRBV7-2
CDR3 protein: CASSISGTTRFDTGELFF; CDR3 DNA: TGTGCCAGCAGCATTTCCGGGACTACGAGGTTTGACACCGGGGAGCTGTTTTTT; clone size: once; D gene: TRBD2; J gene: TRBJ2-2; V gene: TRBV5-4
CDR3 protein: CAWSVGGLAGYNEQFF; CDR3 DNA: TGTGCCTGGAGTGTGGGAGGACTAGCGGGTTACAATGAGCAGTTCTTC; clone size: .; D gene: TRBD2; J gene: TRBJ2-1; V gene: TRBV30
CDR3 protein: CASSPGSPGQGGPGEQYF; CDR3 DNA: TGTGCCAGCAGCCCAGGTTCGCCCGGACAGGGAGGACCGGGCGAGCAGTACTTC; clone size: .; D gene: TRBD1; J gene: TRBJ2-7; V gene: TRBV7-6
CDR3 protein: CASSLWAVDGYTF; CDR3 DNA: TGTGCCAGCAGCTTATGGGCAGTTGATGGCTACACCTTC; clone size: .; D gene: .; J gene: TRBJ1-2; V gene: TRBV11-2
CDR3 protein: CASSSPLRSYNEQFF; CDR3 DNA: TGTGCCAGCAGTTCACCCCTACGCTCCTACAATGAGCAGTTCTTC; clone size: .; D gene: .; J gene: TRBJ2-1; V gene: TRBV27
CDR3 protein: CASSSTSGRRNEQFF; CDR3 DNA: TGTGCCAGCAGCTCAACTAGCGGGAGGCGGAATGAGCAGTTCTTC; clone size: .; D gene: TRBD2; J gene: TRBJ2-1; V gene: TRBV7-9